This T cell receptor beta chain derives from a study of early T cells in non-severe SARS-CoV-2 infection. This clonotype came up many times. Attached unique molecular identifiers marked individual cDNA molecules. Using its own MiXCR run on the 5' RACE reads, TCRdb lists one record per CDR3 protein. The sample carries roughly 58,000 distinct CDR3 sequences, about 12% recorded once. The CDR3 totals 12 residues. The V and J ends lost 0 bases and 7 bases respectively, with 7 bases between them. Germline loops: CDR1 SGHVS, CDR2 FQNEAQ. What was sequenced was whole blood. This TCR was recovered from an adult who was a healthcare worker with PCR-confirmed SARS-CoV-2 infection or an uninfected control (not recorded which). The chain has TRBV7-8 and TRBJ2-7; D is tentatively TRBD1 or TRBD2 (5 bases each). The CDR3, as DNA: TGTGCCAGCAGCTTAGCGAGGGGAGAGCAGTACTTC. Protein sequence: CASSLARGEQYF.